The entry below describes one T cell receptor beta chain. The antigen is unknown. TCRdb re-analysed the 5' RACE reads in MiXCR, keeping a single row per CDR3 protein. The sample includes almost 550,000 distinct CDR3 sequences, about a fifth of them seen just once. V shed 1 base and J 8 bases; nucleotides not matched to a gene: 20. This CDR3 region has 20 residues. Germline CDR1 reads KGHDR; CDR2 reads SFDVKD. The data stem from a study of T-cell memory formation after mild COVID-19. Findings and caveats of the study: Pre-infection memory already had some responding clones, implying cross-reactive memory joined.

The chain uses TRBV24-1 and TRBJ2-1; 9 positions match TRBD1. This receptor was taken from an adult woman who had mild COVID-19 (a few samples of this study predate the infection). Cell type and time point are not known. The sequencing sample was made of PBMCs or a T cell subset sorted from them (not recorded which). DNA for the CDR3: TGTGCCACCAGTGATTTATCCCCTCCGACCGGGACAGGGAAAGCGTATGAGCAGTTCTTC. Protein: CATSDLSPPTGTGKAYEQFF.